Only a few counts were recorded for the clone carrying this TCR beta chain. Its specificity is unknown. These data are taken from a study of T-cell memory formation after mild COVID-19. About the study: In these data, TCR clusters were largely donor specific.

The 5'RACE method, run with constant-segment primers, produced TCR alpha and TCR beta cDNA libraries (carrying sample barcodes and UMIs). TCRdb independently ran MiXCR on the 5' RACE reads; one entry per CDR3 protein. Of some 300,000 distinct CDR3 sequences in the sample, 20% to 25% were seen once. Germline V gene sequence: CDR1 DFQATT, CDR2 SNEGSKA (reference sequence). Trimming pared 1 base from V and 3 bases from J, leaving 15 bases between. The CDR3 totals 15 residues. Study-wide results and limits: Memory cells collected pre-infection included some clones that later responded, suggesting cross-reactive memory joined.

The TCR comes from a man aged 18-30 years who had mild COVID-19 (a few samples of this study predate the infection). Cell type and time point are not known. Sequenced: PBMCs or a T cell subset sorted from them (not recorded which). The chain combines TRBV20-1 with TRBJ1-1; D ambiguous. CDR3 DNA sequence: TGCAGTGCTAGAGGAACTATAGTTTACGACACTGAAGCTTTCTTT. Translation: CSARGTIVYDTEAFF.